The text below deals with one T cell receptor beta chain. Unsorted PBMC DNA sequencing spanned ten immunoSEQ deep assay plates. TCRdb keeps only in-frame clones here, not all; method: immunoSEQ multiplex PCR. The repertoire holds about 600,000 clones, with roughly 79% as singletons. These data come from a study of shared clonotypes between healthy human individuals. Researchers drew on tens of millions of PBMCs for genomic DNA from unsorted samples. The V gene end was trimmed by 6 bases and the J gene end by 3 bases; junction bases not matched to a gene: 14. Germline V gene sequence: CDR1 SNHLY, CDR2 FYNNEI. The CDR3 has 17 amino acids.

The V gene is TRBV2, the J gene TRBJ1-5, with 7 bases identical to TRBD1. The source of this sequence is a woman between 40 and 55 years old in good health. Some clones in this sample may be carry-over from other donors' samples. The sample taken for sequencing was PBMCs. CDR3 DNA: TGTGCCAGCAGCCCAACCGGTGAGGGGGCTTTCAATCAGCCCCAGCATTTT. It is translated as CASSPTGEGAFNQPQHF.